This is a list of T cell receptor beta chains from one sample in a study of blood T cell repertoires in COVID-19. The method was immunoSEQ multiplex PCR; TCRdb's version includes in-frame clones alone and lacks a portion of them. There are 200,000 to 250,000 clones in the sample; 88% occur only once, and just over 2.5% lies in the top ten. The sequencing input was PBMCs or T cells enriched from blood (not recorded which). These TCRs come from a woman under 40 who had recovered from COVID-19. The CDR3 runs from the conserved cysteine through the conserved F or W. The D gene is left open where the match is weak. Expanded clones get a size class; other rows say once, few or many, or leave the size out.

clone size,J gene,D gene,V gene,CDR3 length,CDR3 protein,CDR3 DNA
once,TRBJ2-7,TRBD1,TRBV5-1,14,CASSLLGQGDEQYF,TGCGCCAGCAGCTTGCTGGGACAGGGCGACGAGCAGTACTTC
.,TRBJ1-3,.,TRBV2,11,CASSLGNTIYF,TGTGCCAGCAGTCTTGGAAACACCATATATTTT
.,TRBJ2-1,.,TRBV2,12,CASSPLGNEQFF,TGTGCCAGCAGCCCACTAGGGAATGAGCAGTTCTTC
.,TRBJ1-6,TRBD1,TRBV7-8,17,CASSKGQGASYNSPLHF,TGTGCCAGCAGCAAGGGACAGGGGGCATCCTATAATTCACCCCTCCACTTT
.,TRBJ1-2,TRBD1,TRBV6-2/TRBV6-3,17,CASSYSSGTATNYGYTF,TGTGCCAGCAGTTACTCAAGTGGGACAGCCACTAACTATGGCTACACCTTC
.,TRBJ2-5,TRBD2,TRBV5-4,14,CASSSTSGVETQYF,TGTGCCAGCAGCTCGACTAGCGGGGTTGAGACCCAGTACTTC
.,TRBJ1-2,.,TRBV4-1,17,CASSQEVEGQLNYGYTF,TGCGCCAGCAGCCAAGAAGTTGAAGGACAGCTTAACTATGGCTACACCTTC
.,TRBJ2-7,.,TRBV19,15,CASTRTGTQGDEQYF,TGTGCCAGTACCCGAACCGGGACACAAGGGGACGAGCAGTACTTC
.,TRBJ1-1,.,TRBV5-1,14,CASSPRLLNTEAFF,TGCGCCAGCAGCCCCAGACTACTGAACACTGAAGCTTTCTTT
.,TRBJ2-5,.,TRBV27,14,CASSLSQGGETQYF,TGTGCCAGCAGTTTAAGCCAGGGAGGAGAGACCCAGTACTTC